This entry is about one T cell receptor beta chain. Its matching antigen is unknown. This entry is derived from a study of yellow fever vaccine responses in identical twins. Study findings and constraints: Reportedly, the T cell response mounted by twins to vaccine seemed partly convergent, partly personalized.

TCRdb itself ran the RT-PCR reads through MiXCR, one entry per CDR3 protein. The sample includes 2,500 or so distinct CDR3 sequences, 82% of them seen just once. CDR3 size: 12 residues. CDR1 SQVTM and CDR2 ANQGSEA come from the germline V gene. V gave up 2 bases and J gave up 7 bases; unmatched junction bases: 3. The clonotype was recovered from a female donor who received the yellow fever vaccine. This material consisted of T cells from blood (PBMCs), unsorted or a sorted subset (not recorded which), taken before or after yellow fever vaccination (not recorded which). This chain uses TRBV29-1 with TRBJ2-3; the match to TRBD1 covers 7 bases. This CDR3 is CSVERQGNTQYF. Written as DNA, the CDR3 is TGCAGCGTTGAAAGACAGGGAAATACGCAGTATTTT.